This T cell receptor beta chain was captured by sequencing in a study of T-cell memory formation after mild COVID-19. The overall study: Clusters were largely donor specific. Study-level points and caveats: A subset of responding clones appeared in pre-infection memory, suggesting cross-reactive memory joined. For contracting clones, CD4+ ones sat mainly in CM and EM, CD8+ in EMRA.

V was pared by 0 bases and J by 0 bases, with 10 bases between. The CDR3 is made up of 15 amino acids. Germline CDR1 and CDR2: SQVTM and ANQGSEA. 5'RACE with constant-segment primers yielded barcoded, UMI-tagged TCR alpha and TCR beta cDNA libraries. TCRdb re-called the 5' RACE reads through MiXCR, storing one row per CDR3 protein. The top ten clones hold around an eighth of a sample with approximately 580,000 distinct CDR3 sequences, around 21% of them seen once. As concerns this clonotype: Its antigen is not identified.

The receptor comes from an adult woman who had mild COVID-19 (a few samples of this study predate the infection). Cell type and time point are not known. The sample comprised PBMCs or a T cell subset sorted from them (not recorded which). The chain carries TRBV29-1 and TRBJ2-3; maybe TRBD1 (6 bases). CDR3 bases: TGCAGCGTTGAAGATTACAGGGTTAGCACAGATACGCAGTATTTT. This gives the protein CSVEDYRVSTDTQYF.